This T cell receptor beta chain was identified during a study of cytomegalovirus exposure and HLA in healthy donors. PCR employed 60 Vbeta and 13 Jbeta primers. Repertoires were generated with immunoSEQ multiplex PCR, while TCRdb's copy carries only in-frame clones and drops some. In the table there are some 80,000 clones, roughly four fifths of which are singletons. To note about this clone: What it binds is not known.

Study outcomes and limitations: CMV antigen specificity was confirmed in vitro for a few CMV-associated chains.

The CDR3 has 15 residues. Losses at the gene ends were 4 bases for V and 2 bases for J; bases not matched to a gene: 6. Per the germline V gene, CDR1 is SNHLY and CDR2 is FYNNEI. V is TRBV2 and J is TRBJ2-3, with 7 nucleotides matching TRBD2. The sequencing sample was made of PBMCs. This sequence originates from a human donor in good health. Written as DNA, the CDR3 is TGTGCCAGCAGTGTGGGTCGGGGGGACACAGATACGCAGTATTTT. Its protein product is CASSVGRGDTDTQYF. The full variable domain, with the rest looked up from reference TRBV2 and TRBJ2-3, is EPEVTQTPSHQVTQMGQEVILRCVPISNHLYFYWYRQILGQKVEFLVSFYNNEISEKSEIFDDQFSVERPDGSNFTLKIRSTKLEDSAMYFCASSVGRGDTDTQYFGPGTRLTVL.